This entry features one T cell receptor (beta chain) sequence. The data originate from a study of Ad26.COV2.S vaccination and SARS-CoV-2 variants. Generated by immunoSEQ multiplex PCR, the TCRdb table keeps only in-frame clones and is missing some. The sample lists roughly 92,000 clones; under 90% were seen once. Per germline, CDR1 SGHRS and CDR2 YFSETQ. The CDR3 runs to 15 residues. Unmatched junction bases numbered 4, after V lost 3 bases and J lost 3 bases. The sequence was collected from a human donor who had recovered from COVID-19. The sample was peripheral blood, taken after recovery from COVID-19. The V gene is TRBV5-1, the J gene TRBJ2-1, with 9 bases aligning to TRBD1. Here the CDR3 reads CASSSGTGNYNEQFF. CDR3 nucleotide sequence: TGCGCCAGCAGCTCCGGGACAGGGAACTACAATGAGCAGTTCTTC.